Listed here is a single T cell receptor beta chain. Antigen specificity is unknown. TCRdb re-clonotyped the PCR reads via MiXCR. Of about 28,000 clones in the sample, 20% to 25% were seen once. All patients were treatment-naive before thyroid surgery. The CDR3 has 13 amino acids. Germline loops: CDR1 SGHVS, CDR2 FQNEAQ. Deletions cut 5 bases from V and 3 bases from J, with 11 bases between. This specimen comes from a study of metastatic and nonmetastatic thyroid tumors. Study background: Peripheral blood and tumor or nodule samples from malignant and benign thyroid patients were compared.

Study-wide results and caveats: The study reportedly found significantly higher TCR beta diversity in malignant thyroid tumors than benign nodules, in blood and tumor.

The V call is TRBV7-8, the J call TRBJ2-7, with D perhaps matching TRBD1 (5 bases). The sequence was collected from a female donor with papillary thyroid cancer or a benign thyroid nodule (not recorded which). Some clones in this sample may be carry-over from other donors' samples. The sample comprised blood. The CDR3 DNA follows: TGTGCCAGCAGCCAAGGACAATACTACGAGCAGTACTTC. Protein: CASSQGQYYEQYF.